This T cell receptor beta chain was recovered during a study of human T cells and chemical hapten exposure (dated by TCRdb to about 2021). Concerning the study at large: Libraries were pooled for sequencing, and variation in per-sample TCR yields was attributed mainly to small differences in library volumes within the pool. The study tracked peripheral blood TCR repertoire changes in vivo during primary and secondary sensitization to the hapten diphenylcyclopropenone (DPC) in alopecia patients. Both TCR alpha and TCR beta chains were sequenced from each blood RNA sample. General findings and caveats noted by the study authors: DPC sensitization did not change how many TCRs were above 1 in 1000 frequency, and no evidence was found of alterations in global repertoire structure. Repeated subsampling changed both the strength of the expansion versus patch-test correlation and the threshold at which that correlation became significant.

Only a few counts were recorded for this clonotype. Its antigen remains unidentified. No clone much larger than this one lies a single base away; base qualities are absent. Library preparation employed RACE. Sequencing instrument: NextSeq 500. During library preparation, unique molecular identifiers were attached to individual cDNA molecules so that TCRs could be counted in a quantitative, reproducible way. As for how the authors treated the data: A median of approximately 96,000 TCRs per sample was observed, with a range of roughly 20,000 to 700,000. V, J and CDR3 annotation of the TCR reads was performed with the Decombinator software suite. To make PS versus PT1 abundance plots, every sample was subsampled to the same number of TCRs (28,000). Expanded TCRs were defined as absent before sensitization and observed at least eight times at the 2-week time point. TCRdb applied fastp at Q25 and MiXCR to the public reads, then kept only in-frame beta chains. Every entry covers one CDR3 protein and lists the most common genes and DNA from its rows. TCRdb's processing, not the authors', yielded these V and J calls. Present in this sample are roughly 75,000 distinct CDR3 sequences, about 8.6% of which were seen just once. The ten largest clones represent around 1.7% of the sample.

The time point label corresponds to: healthy volunteer bleed at 6 weeks. Total RNA was isolated from unfractionated whole blood collected in Tempus Blood RNA tubes. Five healthy volunteers served as TCR sequencing controls and were bled at day 0, 2 weeks and 6 weeks. Trimming takes 4 bases from V and 0 bases from J, and the germline ends sit 5 bases apart. According to the germline V gene, CDR1 reads LGHNA and CDR2 reads YSLEER. Its CDR3 holds 13 amino acids, cysteine through phenylalanine. Left in the record is the CDR3 DNA by itself, 39 bases read in frame from the first base. Sequenced sample: whole blood. The V gene is TRBV4-3 and the J gene is TRBJ2-3; no D gene can be assigned with confidence. This clonotype originated in a female donor in good health. Some clones in this sample may be carry-over from other donors' samples. The CDR3 loop reads CASSRISTDTQYF. The nucleotide sequence reads TGCGCCAGCAGCCGGATTAGCACAGATACGCAGTATTTT.